Listed here is a single T cell receptor (beta chain). Antigen unknown. These data are taken from a study of T cell responses to AZD1222 COVID-19 vaccine. V lost 3 bases, J lost 5 bases, and 7 bases stayed unmatched. The CDR3 contains 15 residues. CDR1 is LNHDA, CDR2 SQIVND, per germline (reference sequence). Study results and limitations: The sample set comprised mostly white British donors with more females, and clonal diversity was possibly underestimated.

Data came from immunoSEQ multiplex PCR; TCRdb stores just in-frame clones and leaves some out. The sample lists approximately 150,000 clones, around 90% occurring once. Specimen: peripheral blood, collected 28 days after the second AZD1222 dose. This receptor was taken from an adult who received the AZD1222 COVID-19 vaccine. The genes are TRBV19 and TRBJ1-1, with TRBD1 identical over 9 bases. This chain's CDR3 is CASSIGTGSGTEAFF. For the CDR3, the DNA is TGTGCCAGTAGTATTGGGACAGGGTCGGGTACTGAAGCTTTCTTT.